The entry below describes one T cell receptor (beta chain). What it binds is not known. There are 15 residues in the CDR3. With 3 bases clipped from V and 6 bases from J, the junction kept 8 bases outside the gene matches. Per germline, CDR1 SGDLS and CDR2 YYNGEE. A second PCR of about 7 to 12 cycles used a sample-barcoded 5' primer and a J-beta primer mix. MiXCR was run by TCRdb on the 5' RACE reads, yielding one entry per CDR3 protein. The repertoire holds approximately 850,000 distinct CDR3 sequences, with roughly 60% as singletons. The data were obtained in a study of blood T cells in healthy people across ages. As for the study in general: There was about one barcoded beta molecule captured by template switching per two T cells.

General study findings and limits: Among T cells, TCR beta diversity per million cells dropped roughly linearly as age rose.

The people who gave samples were healthy Caucasians from Russia, aged about 6 to 100. Sequenced input: blood. This sequence was found in a man aged 25 to 40 in good health. J is TRBJ2-1 and V is TRBV9; 8 bases are a match to TRBD1. The CDR3 DNA reads as TGTGCCAGCAGCGCCCGGGACAGGTCCATCAATGAGCAGTTCTTC. Protein sequence: CASSARDRSINEQFF.